One TCR beta chain is described in this entry. Per the authors' pipeline: Estimation of nucleated cell counts relied on the amplification of reference gene primers. Clones were read by immunoSEQ multiplex PCR, and TCRdb kept only the in-frame ones, dropping some. That table gives V, J and clone size, and the DNA gave D and trimming. The table shows under 250,000 clones, with around 84% occurring only once. The data originate from a study of blood T cell repertoires in COVID-19. Study as a whole: The United States, Italy and Spain were the sources of the acute and convalescent COVID-19 samples. T cells, B-cell-depleted T cells, or PBMCs provided the cDNA or gDNA that served as material.

CDR1 is SGHRS and CDR2 is YFSETQ in the germline V gene. The CDR3 length is 14 residues. V trimming: 2 bases; J trimming: 3 bases; junction bases outside the gene matches: 2. V gene TRBV5-1 combines with J gene TRBJ1-5; 7 nucleotides align to TRBD1. The sequenced sample was peripheral blood. The receptor was isolated from a woman between 65 and 79 years old with active or convalescent COVID-19. In DNA, the CDR3 is TGCGCCAGCAGCTTAGACAGGGACAATCAGCCCCAGCATTTT. It codes for CASSLDRDNQPQHF.